The sequence of this T cell receptor (beta chain) was determined in a study of blood T cells in healthy people across ages. This clonotype has more than one count but fewer than ten. Next came a second PCR, run for about 6 to 12 cycles, which used a sample-barcoded 5' primer along with a J-beta primer mix. TCRdb reanalysed the 5' RACE reads using MiXCR and keeps one entry per CDR3 protein. The table has hundreds of thousands of distinct CDR3 sequences, around 43% seen once; the top ten hold about 21%. Donation came from healthy Caucasian individuals in Russia who were aged 6 to 90. Looked up from germline, CDR1 is SGDLS and CDR2 is YYNGEE. CDR3 length equals 19 residues. The ends lost 0 bases at V and 4 bases at J; junction bases unmatched: 16.

Material for sequencing was blood. V usage is TRBV9 and J usage is TRBJ2-3; 8 bases match TRBD2. The TCR comes from a man aged 55-75 years in good health. CDR3: CASSVGHRRKGLVADTQYF. The DNA of the CDR3 is TGTGCCAGCAGCGTAGGACACCGAAGAAAGGGACTAGTGGCAGATACGCAGTATTTT.